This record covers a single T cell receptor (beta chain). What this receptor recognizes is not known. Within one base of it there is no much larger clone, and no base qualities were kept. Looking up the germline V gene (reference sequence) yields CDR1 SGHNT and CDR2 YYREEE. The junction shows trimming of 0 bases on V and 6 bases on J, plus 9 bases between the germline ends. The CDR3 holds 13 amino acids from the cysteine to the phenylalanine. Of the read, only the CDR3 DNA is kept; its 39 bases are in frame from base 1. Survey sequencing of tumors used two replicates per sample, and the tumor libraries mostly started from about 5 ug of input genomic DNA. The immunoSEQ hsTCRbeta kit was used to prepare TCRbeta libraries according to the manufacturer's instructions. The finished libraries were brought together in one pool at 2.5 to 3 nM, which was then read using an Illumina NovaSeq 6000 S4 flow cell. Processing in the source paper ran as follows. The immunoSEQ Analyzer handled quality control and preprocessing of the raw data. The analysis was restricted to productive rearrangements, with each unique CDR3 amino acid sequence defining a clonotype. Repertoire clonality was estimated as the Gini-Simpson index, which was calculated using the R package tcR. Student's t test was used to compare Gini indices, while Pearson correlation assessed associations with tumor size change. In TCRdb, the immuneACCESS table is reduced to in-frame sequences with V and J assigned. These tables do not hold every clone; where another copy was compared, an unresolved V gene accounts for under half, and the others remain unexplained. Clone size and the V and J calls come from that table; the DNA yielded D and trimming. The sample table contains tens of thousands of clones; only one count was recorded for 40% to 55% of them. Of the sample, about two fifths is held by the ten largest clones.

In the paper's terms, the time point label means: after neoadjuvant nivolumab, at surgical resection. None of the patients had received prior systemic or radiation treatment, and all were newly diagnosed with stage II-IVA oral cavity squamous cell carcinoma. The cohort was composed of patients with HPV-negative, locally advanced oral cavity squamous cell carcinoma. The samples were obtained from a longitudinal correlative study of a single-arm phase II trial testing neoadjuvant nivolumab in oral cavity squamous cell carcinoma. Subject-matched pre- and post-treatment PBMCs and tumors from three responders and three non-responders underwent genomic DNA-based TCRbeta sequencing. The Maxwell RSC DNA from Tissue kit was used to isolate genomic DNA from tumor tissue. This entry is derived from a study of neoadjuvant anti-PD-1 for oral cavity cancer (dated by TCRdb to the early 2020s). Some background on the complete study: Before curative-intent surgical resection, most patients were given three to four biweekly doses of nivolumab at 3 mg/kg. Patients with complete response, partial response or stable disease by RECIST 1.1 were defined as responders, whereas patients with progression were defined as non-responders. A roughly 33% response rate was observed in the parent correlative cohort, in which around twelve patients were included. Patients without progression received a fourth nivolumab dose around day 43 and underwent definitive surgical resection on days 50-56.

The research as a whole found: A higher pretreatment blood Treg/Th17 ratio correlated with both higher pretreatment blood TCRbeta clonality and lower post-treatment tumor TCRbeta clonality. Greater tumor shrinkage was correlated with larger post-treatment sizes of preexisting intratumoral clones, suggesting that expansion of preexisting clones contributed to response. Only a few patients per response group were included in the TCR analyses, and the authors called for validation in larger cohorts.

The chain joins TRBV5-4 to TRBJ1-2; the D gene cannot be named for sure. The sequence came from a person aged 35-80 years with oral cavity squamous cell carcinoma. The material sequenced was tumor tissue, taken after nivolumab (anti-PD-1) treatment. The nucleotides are TGTGCCAGCAGCTTGGAAAGACTGGATGGCTACACCTTC. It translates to CASSLERLDGYTF. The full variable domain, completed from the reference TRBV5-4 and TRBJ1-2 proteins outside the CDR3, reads ETGVTQSPTHLIKTRGQQVTLRCSSQSGHNTVSWYQQALGQGPQFIFQYYREEENGRGNFPPRFSGLQFPNYSSELNVNALELDDSALYLCASSLERLDGYTFGSGTRLTVV.